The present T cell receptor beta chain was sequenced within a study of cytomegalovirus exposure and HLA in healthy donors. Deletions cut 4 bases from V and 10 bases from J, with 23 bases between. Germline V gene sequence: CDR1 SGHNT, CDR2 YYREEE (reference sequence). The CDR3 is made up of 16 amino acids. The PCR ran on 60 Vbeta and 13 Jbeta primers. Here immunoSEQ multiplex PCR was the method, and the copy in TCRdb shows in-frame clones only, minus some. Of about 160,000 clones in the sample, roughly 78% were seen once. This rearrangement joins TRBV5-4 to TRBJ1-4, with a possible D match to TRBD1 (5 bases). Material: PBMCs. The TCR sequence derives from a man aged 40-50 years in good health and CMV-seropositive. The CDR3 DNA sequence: TGTGCCAGCAGCCCGGGGGGTAGGCAGCCCTTGGGAAAACTGTTTTTT. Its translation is CASSPGGRQPLGKLFF.